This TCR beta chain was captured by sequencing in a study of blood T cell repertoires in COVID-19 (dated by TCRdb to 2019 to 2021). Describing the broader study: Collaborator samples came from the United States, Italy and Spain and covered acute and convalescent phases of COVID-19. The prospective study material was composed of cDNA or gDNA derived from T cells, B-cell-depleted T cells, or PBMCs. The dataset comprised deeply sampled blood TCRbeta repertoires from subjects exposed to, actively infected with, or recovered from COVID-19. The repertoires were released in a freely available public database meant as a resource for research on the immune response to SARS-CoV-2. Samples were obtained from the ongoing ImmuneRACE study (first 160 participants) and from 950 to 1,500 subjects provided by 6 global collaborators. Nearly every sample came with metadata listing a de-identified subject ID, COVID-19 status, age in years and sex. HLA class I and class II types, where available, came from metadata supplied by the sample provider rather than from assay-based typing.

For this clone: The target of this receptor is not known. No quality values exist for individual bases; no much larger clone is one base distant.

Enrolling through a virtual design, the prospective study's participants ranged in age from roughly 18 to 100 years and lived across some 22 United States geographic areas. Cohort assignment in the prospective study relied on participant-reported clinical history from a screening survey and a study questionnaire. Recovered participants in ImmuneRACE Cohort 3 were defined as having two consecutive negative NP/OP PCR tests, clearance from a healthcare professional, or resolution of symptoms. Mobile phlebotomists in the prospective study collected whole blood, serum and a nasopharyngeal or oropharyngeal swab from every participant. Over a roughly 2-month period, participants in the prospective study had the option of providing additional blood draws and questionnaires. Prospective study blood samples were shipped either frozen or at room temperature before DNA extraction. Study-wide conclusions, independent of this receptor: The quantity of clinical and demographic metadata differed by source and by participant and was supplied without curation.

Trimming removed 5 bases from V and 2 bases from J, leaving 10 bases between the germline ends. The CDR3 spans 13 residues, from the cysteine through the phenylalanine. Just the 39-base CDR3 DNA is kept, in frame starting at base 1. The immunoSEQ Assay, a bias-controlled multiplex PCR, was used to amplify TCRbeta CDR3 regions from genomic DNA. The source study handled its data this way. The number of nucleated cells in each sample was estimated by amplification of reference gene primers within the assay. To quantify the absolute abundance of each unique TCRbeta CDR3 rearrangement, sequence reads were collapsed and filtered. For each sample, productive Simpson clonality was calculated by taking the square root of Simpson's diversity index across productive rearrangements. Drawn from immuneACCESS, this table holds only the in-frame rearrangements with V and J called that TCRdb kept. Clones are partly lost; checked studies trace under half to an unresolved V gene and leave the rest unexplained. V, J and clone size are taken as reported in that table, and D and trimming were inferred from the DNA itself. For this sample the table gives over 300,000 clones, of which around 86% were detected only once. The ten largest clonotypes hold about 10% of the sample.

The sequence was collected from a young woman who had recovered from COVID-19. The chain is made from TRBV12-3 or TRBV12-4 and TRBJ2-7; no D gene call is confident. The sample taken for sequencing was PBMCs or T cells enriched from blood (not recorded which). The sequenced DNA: TGTGCCAGCAGTATGTTGGCCGCCTACGAGCAGTACTTC. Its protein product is CASSMLAAYEQYF.